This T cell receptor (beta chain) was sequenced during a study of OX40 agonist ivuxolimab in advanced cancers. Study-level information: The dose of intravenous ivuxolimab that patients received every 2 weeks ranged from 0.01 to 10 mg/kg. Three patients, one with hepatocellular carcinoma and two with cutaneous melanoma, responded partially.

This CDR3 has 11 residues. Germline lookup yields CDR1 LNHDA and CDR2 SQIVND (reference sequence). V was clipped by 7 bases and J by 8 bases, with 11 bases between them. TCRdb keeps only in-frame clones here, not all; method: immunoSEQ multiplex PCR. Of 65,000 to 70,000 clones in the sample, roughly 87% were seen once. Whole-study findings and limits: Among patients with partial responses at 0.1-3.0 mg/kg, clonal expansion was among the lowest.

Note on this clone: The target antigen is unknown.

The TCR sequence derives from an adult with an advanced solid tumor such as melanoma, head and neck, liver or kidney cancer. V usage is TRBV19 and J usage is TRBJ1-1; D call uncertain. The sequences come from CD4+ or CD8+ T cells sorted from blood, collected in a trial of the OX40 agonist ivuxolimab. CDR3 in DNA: TGTGCCAGTACCACATGGCGGGAAGCTTTCTTT. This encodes CASTTWREAFF.